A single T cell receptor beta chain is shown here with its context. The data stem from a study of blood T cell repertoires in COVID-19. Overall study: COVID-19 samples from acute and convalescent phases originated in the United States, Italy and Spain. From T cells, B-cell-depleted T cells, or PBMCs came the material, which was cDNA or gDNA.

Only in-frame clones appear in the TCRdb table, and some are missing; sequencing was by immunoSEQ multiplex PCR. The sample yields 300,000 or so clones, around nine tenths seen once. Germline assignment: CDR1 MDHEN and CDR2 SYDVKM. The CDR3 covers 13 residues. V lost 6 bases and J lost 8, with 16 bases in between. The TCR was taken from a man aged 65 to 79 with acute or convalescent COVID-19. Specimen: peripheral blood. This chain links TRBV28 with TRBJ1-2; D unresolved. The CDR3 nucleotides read TGTGCCAGCAGCCCTGGTGATCCGCGGGGCTACACCTTC. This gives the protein CASSPGDPRGYTF.